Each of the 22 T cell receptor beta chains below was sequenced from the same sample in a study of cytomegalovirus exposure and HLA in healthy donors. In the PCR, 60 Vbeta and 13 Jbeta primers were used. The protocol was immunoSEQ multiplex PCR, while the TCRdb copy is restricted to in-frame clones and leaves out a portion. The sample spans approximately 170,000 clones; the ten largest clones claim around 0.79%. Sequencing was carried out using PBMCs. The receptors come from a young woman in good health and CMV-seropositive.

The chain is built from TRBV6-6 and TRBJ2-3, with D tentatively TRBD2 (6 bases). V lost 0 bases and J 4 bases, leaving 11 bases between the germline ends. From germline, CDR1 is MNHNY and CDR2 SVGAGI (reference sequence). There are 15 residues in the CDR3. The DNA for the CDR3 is TGTGCCAGCAGTTACTCGGGGGAGGTCCCAGATACGCAGTATTTT. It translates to CASSYSGEVPDTQYF.

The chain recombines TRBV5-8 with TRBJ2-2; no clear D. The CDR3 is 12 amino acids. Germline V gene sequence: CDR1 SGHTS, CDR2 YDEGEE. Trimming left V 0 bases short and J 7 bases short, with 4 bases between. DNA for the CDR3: TGTGCCAGCAGCTTGGGCGGCGGGGAGCTGTTTTTT. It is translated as CASSLGGGELFF.

The CDR3 region is CASSRVAGEGDIQYF. The CDR3 DNA is TGCGCCAGCAGCCGAGTGGCGGGCGAAGGCGACATTCAGTACTTC. The chain carries TRBV4-1 and TRBJ2-4, with D possibly matching TRBD2 (5 bases). The CDR3 contains 15 residues. Germline V gene data show CDR1 as MGHRA and CDR2 as YSYEKL. Trimming shortened V by 4 bases and J by 8 bases, and 18 bases separated the two germline ends.

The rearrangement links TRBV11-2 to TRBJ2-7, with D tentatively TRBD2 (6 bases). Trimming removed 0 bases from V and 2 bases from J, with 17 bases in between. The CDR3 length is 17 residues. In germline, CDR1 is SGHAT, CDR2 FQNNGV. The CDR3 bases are TGTGCCAGCAGCTTAGAGACGGGACGGAGGGAAGCCTACGAGCAGTACTTC. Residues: CASSLETGRREAYEQYF. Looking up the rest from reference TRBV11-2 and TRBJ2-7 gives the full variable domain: EAGVAQSPRYKIIEKRQSVAFWCNPISGHATLYWYQQILGQGPKLLIQFQNNGVVDDSQLPKDRFSAERLKGVDSTLKIQPAKLEDSAVYLCASSLETGRREAYEQYFGPGTRLTVT.

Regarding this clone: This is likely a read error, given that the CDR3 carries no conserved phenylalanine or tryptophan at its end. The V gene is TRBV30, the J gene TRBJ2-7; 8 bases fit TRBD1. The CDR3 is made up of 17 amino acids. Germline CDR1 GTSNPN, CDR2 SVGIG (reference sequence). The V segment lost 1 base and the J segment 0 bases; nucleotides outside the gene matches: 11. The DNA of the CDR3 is TGTGCCTGGAGTGGCCATGGACAGGGCTACTACTCCTACGAGCAGTACCTC. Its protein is CAWSGHGQGYYSYEQYL.

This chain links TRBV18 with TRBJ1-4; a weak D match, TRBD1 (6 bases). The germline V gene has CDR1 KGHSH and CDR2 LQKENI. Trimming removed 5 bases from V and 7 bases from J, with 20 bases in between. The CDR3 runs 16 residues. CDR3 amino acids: CASSTNTGTVGEKLFF. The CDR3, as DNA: TGTGCCAGCTCAACGAATACAGGGACCGTTGGTGAAAAACTGTTTTTT.

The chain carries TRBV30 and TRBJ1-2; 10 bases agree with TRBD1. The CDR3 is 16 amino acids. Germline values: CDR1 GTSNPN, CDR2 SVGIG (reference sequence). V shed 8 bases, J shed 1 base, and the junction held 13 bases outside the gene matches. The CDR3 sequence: CAGGIRGQGINYGYTF. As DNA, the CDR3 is TGTGCCGGTGGCATTCGGGGACAGGGGATTAACTATGGCTACACCTTC.

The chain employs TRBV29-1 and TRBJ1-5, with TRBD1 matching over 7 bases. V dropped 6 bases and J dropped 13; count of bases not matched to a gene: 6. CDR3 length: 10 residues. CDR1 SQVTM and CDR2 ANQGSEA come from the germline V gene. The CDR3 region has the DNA TGCAGCGTCAAGGACAGGACTCAGCATTTT. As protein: CSVKDRTQHF.

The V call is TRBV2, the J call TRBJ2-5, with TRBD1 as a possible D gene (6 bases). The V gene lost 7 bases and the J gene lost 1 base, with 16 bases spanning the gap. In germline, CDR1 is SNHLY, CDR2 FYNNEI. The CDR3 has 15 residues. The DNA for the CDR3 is TGTGCCAGCACCCCGCCCCGAGGGGGCCAAGAGACCCAGTACTTC. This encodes CASTPPRGGQETQYF.

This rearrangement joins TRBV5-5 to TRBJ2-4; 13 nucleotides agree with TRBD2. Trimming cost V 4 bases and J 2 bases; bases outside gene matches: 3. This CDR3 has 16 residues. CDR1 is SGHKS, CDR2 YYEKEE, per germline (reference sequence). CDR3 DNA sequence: TGTGCCAGCAGCGAGGGACTAGCGGGACCCAAAAACATTCAGTACTTC. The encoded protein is CASSEGLAGPKNIQYF.

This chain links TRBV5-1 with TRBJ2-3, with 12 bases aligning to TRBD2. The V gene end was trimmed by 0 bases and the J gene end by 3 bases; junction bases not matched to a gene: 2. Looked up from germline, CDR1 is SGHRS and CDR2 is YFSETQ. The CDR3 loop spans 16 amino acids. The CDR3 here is CASSLGLAGETDTQYF. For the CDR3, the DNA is TGCGCCAGCAGCTTGGGACTAGCGGGAGAAACAGATACGCAGTATTTT.

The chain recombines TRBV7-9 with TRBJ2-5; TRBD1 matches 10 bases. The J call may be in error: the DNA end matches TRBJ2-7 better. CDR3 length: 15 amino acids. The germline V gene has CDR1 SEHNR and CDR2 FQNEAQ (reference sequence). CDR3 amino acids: CASSSAGTGDYEQYF. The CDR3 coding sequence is TGTGCCAGCAGCTCCGCCGGGACAGGGGACTACGAGCAGTACTTC.

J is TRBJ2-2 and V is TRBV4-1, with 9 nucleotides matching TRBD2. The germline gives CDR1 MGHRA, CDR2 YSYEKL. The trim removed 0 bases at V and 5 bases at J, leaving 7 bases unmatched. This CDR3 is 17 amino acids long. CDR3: CASSQEGGGGGTGELFF. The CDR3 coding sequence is TGCGCCAGCAGCCAAGAGGGAGGCGGGGGGGGAACCGGGGAGCTGTTTTTT.

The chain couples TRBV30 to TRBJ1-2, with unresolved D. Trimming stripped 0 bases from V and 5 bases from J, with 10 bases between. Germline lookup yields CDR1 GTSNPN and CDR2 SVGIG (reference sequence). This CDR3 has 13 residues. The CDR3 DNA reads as TGTGCCTGGAGTGTACTCACTGGTTATGGCTACACCTTC. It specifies CAWSVLTGYGYTF.

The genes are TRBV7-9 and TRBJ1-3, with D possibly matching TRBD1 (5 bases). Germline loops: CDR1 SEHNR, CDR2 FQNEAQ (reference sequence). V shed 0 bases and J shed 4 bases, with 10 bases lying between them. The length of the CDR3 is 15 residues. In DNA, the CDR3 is TGTGCCAGCAGCTTAGCAGGGGCGGAGGGAAACACCATATATTTT. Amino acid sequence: CASSLAGAEGNTIYF.

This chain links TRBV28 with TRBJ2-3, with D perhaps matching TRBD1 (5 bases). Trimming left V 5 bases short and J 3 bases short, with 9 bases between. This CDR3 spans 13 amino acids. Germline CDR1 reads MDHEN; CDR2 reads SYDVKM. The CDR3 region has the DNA TGTGCCAGCAGTGACAGTAGAACAGATACGCAGTATTTT. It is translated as CASSDSRTDTQYF.

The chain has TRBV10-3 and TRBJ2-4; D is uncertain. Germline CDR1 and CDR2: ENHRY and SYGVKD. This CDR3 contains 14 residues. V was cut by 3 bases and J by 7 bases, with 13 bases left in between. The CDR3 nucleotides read TGTGCCATCAGTGATTTAGAGGTTGGCAACATTCAGTACTTC. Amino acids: CAISDLEVGNIQYF.

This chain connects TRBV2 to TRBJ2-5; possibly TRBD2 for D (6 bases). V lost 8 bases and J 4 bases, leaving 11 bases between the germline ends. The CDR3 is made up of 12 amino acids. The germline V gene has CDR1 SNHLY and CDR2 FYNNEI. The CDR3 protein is CASSSDSETQYF. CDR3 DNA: TGTGCCAGCTCTAGCGATTCAGAGACCCAGTACTTC.

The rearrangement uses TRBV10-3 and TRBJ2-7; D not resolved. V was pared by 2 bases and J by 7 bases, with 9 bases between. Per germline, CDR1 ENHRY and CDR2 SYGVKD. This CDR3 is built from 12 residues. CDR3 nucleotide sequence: TGTGCCATCAGTGAGCCCCCAGGAGAGCAGTACTTC. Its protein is CAISEPPGEQYF.

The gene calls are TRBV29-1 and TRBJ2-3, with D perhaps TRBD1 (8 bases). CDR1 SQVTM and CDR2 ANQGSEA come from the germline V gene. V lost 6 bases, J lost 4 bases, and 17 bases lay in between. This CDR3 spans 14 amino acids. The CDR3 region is CSVDRGGGPDTQYF. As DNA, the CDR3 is TGCAGCGTCGACAGGGGAGGGGGCCCAGATACGCAGTATTTT.

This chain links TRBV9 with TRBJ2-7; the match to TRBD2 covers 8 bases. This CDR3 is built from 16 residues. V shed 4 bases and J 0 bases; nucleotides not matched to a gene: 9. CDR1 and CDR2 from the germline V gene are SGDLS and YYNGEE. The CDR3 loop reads CASSPRLAGNSYEQYF. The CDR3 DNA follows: TGTGCCAGCAGCCCCCGGTTAGCGGGAAACTCCTACGAGCAGTACTTC.

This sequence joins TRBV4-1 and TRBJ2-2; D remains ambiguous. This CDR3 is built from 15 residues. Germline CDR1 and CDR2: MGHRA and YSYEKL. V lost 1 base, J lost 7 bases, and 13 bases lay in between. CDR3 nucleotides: TGCGCCAGCAGCCAAGTCGGTCTTTCTGGCGGGGAGCTGTTTTTT. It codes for CASSQVGLSGGELFF.